Listed below are T cell receptor beta chains from one sample, sequenced in a study of T cells in Graves' hyperthyroidism and ophthalmopathy. TCRdb passed the multiplex PCR reads through MiXCR, listing each CDR3 protein once. Of a few hundred thousand distinct CDR3 sequences in the sample, roughly a sixth are singletons; the top ten hold about 16%. What was sequenced was blood. All receptors come from a woman aged 18-29 years with Graves' ophthalmopathy. Both conserved end residues are part of each CDR3. A D gene is named only where the DNA matches it firmly. Not every row has a clone size; where given, it reads once, few, many or a size class.

D | J | V | size | DNA | CDR3
NA | TRBJ1-2 | TRBV29-1 | few | TGCAGCGTTGTACAGAACTATGGCTACACCTTC | CSVVQNYGYTF
NA | TRBJ1-2 | TRBV24-1 | many | TGTGCCACCAGTGAAGATAAAACAGGGTTTGAAGGCTACACCTTC | CATSEDKTGFEGYTF
NA | TRBJ2-2 | TRBV18 | NA | TGTGCCAGCTCACCCAAGGACGGGGGGCGGACCGGGGAGCTGTTTTTT | CASSPKDGGRTGELFF
NA | TRBJ2-7 | TRBV18 | many | TGTGCCAGCTCACCACCCCCAGGGTTGAGCGAGCAGTACTTC | CASSPPPGLSEQYF
NA | TRBJ1-3 | TRBV18 | many | TGTGCCAGCTCACTAGTCGGGATTATCTCTGGAAACACCATATATTTT | CASSLVGIISGNTIYF
NA | TRBJ2-7 | TRBV20-1 | NA | TGCAGTGTCGGGTTAACCTACGAGCAGTACTTC | CSVGLTYEQYF
NA | TRBJ2-7 | TRBV6-1 | many | TGTGCCAGCAGTGAATATGCGGGCTCCTACGAGCAGTACTTC | CASSEYAGSYEQYF
NA | TRBJ1-3 | TRBV6-1 | few | TGTGCCAGCAGCCGGGACAATGGAAACACCATATATTTT | CASSRDNGNTIYF
NA | TRBJ1-2 | TRBV6-1 | NA | TGTGCCAGCAGTTTGGGACCTGGTTCAGGTTGCACCTTC | CASSLGPGSGCTF
TRBD1 | TRBJ1-2 | TRBV7-2 | NA | TGTGCGAGTGGACAGGACCTTAACTATGGCTACACCTTC | CASGQDLNYGYTF
TRBD2 | TRBJ2-1 | TRBV9 | NA | TGTGCCAGCAGCGCGGGGGGACTCCGCAATGAGCAGTTCTTC | CASSAGGLRNEQFF
NA | TRBJ2-1 | TRBV9 | few | TGTGCCAGCAGCGTAGTGGGGGGGGGCGGTAATGAGCAGTTCTTC | CASSVVGGGGNEQFF
NA | TRBJ2-2 | TRBV30 | many | TGTGCCTGGAGTGTTGGGGTCGGGGAGCTGTTTTTT | CAWSVGVGELFF
TRBD2 | TRBJ2-5 | TRBV7-2 | NA | TGTGCCAGCAGCCCTAGCGGATCCCAAGAGACCCAGTACTTC | CASSPSGSQETQYF
TRBD1 | TRBJ2-7 | TRBV10-3 | NA | TGTGCCATCAGTGCAAGGGACAGGGAGATATACGAGCAGTACTTC | CAISARDREIYEQYF
NA | TRBJ1-6 | TRBV5-1 | NA | TGCGCCAGCAGCCTGGGCGAGAGGCAGGAGCTGCGGCCCCTCCACTTT | CASSLGERQELRPLHF
TRBD1 | TRBJ1-5 | TRBV19 | once | TGTGCCAGTATTGGACCCGGGACAGGGCTCAATCAGCCCCAGCATTTT | CASIGPGTGLNQPQHF
NA | TRBJ1-1 | TRBV20-1 | NA | TGCAGTGCTAGTAATTCCGGGACTGAAAACACTGAAGCTTTCTTT | CSASNSGTENTEAFF
NA | TRBJ1-2 | TRBV6-1 | many | TGTGCCAGCAGCGGGGACCCCTATGGCTACACCTTC | CASSGDPYGYTF
NA | TRBJ2-3 | TRBV27 | many | TGTGCCAGCAGTCCTCTCAAAGGGGGCACAGATACGCAGTATTTT | CASSPLKGGTDTQYF
TRBD1 | TRBJ1-6 | TRBV9 | NA | TGTGCCAGCAGCCCATCACCGGGACAGATTTCACCCCTCCACTTT | CASSPSPGQISPLHF
NA | TRBJ2-6 | TRBV20-1 | many | TGCAGTCCCCCCGGCGGATCTGGGGCCAACGTCCTGACTTTC | CSPPGGSGANVLTF
NA | TRBJ2-1 | TRBV2 | many | TGTGCCAGCACGGTCAGTCTAAGGTTGACAAATGAGCAGTTCTTC | CASTVSLRLTNEQFF
NA | TRBJ2-3 | TRBV7-9 | many | TGTGCCAGCAGCTCAGCTATGGGCACAGATACGCAGTATTTT | CASSSAMGTDTQYF
NA | TRBJ2-7 | TRBV6-6 | many | TGTGCCAGCAGTTACCCCGGGAACTCCCTTGGGGAGCAGTACTTC | CASSYPGNSLGEQYF
NA | TRBJ1-2 | TRBV12-3/TRBV12-4 | many | TGTGCCAGCAGTTTCCGGGACAAAAATGGCTACACCTTC | CASSFRDKNGYTF
TRBD1 | TRBJ2-7 | TRBV13 | few | TGTGTCAGCAGCTTAGGGGCCTGGACAGGGACGGGCGAGCAGTACTTC | CVSSLGAWTGTGEQYF
NA | TRBJ1-1 | TRBV30 | many | TGTGCCTGGAGTGTACGAAGGGGGGCGGCAGAAATGAACACTGAAGCTTTCTTT | CAWSVRRGAAEMNTEAFF
TRBD1 | TRBJ2-5 | TRBV13 | NA | TGTACCAGCAGCTTAGTGGGGGAGGCCGCCAACTGGGACAGGAGGGGAGAGACCCAGTACTTC | CTSSLVGEAANWDRRGETQYF
NA | TRBJ2-7 | TRBV7-9 | few | TGTGCCAGCAGCCCCGGGGCAGGGAACTACGAGCAGTACTTC | CASSPGAGNYEQYF
NA | TRBJ1-2 | TRBV3-1 | many | TGTGCCAGCAGCCAAGGCGAAGACTATGGCTACACCTTC | CASSQGEDYGYTF
TRBD1 | TRBJ2-7 | TRBV7-8 | many | TGTGCCAGCAGAGCCGGGACAGGCGGTAACGAGCAGTACTTC | CASRAGTGGNEQYF
NA | TRBJ2-1 | TRBV4-1 | few | TGCGCCAGCAGCCAAGGCAGGGAAGGGTTATTCAATGAGCAGTTCTTC | CASSQGREGLFNEQFF
NA | TRBJ2-7 | TRBV3-1 | NA | TGTGCCAGCACGGACAGCCTTTACGAGCAGTACTTC | CASTDSLYEQYF
NA | TRBJ1-1 | TRBV6-6 | few | TGTGCCAGCAGTTACTCGGGCGGACAGAACACTGAAGCTTTCTTT | CASSYSGGQNTEAFF
TRBD1 | TRBJ1-6 | TRBV6-1 | NA | TGTGCCAGCACCTCGGTTTATATACGGGACAGGGAGAATTCACCCCTCCACTTT | CASTSVYIRDRENSPLHF
NA | TRBJ2-3 | TRBV19 | NA | TGTGCCAGTATGGGGATGAGAGGCCCCACAGATACGCAGTATTTT | CASMGMRGPTDTQYF
NA | TRBJ1-1 | TRBV20-1 | many | TGCAGTGCCAAAAGGGTAGAGAACACTGAAGCTTTCTTT | CSAKRVENTEAFF
NA | TRBJ1-1 | TRBV30 | few | TGTGCCTGGAAAGGGGTATACAGCATCGGAGCTTTCTTT | CAWKGVYSIGAFF
NA | TRBJ1-1 | TRBV3-1 | many | TGTGCCAGCAGCCAAGTTTGGGGGGTAGAAGCTTTCTTT | CASSQVWGVEAFF
TRBD2 | TRBJ2-1 | TRBV20-1 | many | TGCAGCAGCCTCGGACTAGCGGACCTCTACAATGAGCAGTTCTTC | CSSLGLADLYNEQFF
NA | TRBJ1-5 | TRBV19 | few | TGTGCCAGTAGTAAACAGGGAGGGAATCAGCCCCAGCATTTT | CASSKQGGNQPQHF
TRBD1 | TRBJ2-1 | TRBV30 | NA | TGTGCCTGGGACAGGGGGGTTTTTGAGCAGTTCTTC | CAWDRGVFEQFF
NA | TRBJ1-2 | TRBV4-1 | NA | TGCGCCAGCAGCTTGCGGGGACCCCAGGAGGGCTACACCTTC | CASSLRGPQEGYTF
TRBD2 | TRBJ2-1 | TRBV4-2 | NA | TGTGCCAGCAGCCAGCTGGGACTAGCGGGAGACGTTGAGCAGTTCTTC | CASSQLGLAGDVEQFF
NA | TRBJ1-3 | TRBV30 | many | TGTGCCTGGAGAGGGGGACTGCTCTCTGGAAACACCATATATTTT | CAWRGGLLSGNTIYF